These 16 T cell receptor beta chains share one sample of origin, sequenced in a study of blood T cell repertoires in COVID-19. The repertoire was sequenced with immunoSEQ multiplex PCR; TCRdb's copy has only in-frame clones and lacks some. The sample holds hundreds of thousands of clones, around 88% seen once. Sequencing was performed on peripheral blood. The receptors originated from a woman in her 70s with COVID-19, enrolled during active disease.

J is TRBJ2-7 and V is TRBV13; the match to TRBD2 covers 10 bases. The germline V gene encodes CDR1 PRHDT and CDR2 FYEKMQ (reference sequence). Trimming took 4 bases from V and 4 from J; bases not matched to a gene: 13. The length of the CDR3 is 17 residues. CDR3 DNA sequence: TGTGCCAGCAGCTCGAAACTCCTAGCGGGGGCCATATACGAGCAGTACTTC. Residues: CASSSKLLAGAIYEQYF.

The chain uses TRBV9 and TRBJ2-2; 9 bases line up with TRBD2. With V trimmed by 7 bases and J by 2 bases, 12 bases remained unmatched. Germline V gene lookup returns CDR1 SGDLS and CDR2 YYNGEE. This CDR3 is 17 amino acids long. The CDR3 loop reads CASSGVTSGDNTGELFF. The CDR3 region has the DNA TGTGCCAGCTCAGGGGTGACTAGCGGAGACAACACCGGGGAGCTGTTTTTT.

V is TRBV6-2 or TRBV6-3 and J is TRBJ1-6, with no clear D. The CDR3 length is 13 residues. CDR1 MNHEY and CDR2 SVGEGT come from the germline V gene. With 2 bases removed from V and 11 bases from J, the gap between germline ends came to 10 bases. The chain's CDR3 is CASSYTPETPLHF. CDR3 nucleotides: TGTGCCAGCAGTTACACCCCTGAGACACCCCTCCACTTT.

This clone was recorded once. The chain combines TRBV12-5 with TRBJ2-3, with 13 bases fitting TRBD2. Unmatched junction bases numbered 1, after V lost 6 bases and J lost 1 base. The CDR3 loop spans 15 amino acids. The germline CDR1 and CDR2 sequences are LGHNT and FRNRAP. CDR3 residues: CASGGTSGGTDTQYF. CDR3 DNA sequence: TGTGCTAGTGGGGGGACTAGCGGGGGCACAGATACGCAGTATTTT.

The chain uses TRBV27 and TRBJ2-1, with TRBD2 identical over 9 bases. Trimming cost V 3 bases and J 6 bases; bases outside gene matches: 9. The V gene's germline CDR1 is MNHEY and CDR2 SMNVEV (reference sequence). The CDR3 loop spans 16 amino acids. The CDR3 spells CASSFAAGGPLNEQFF. The CDR3 DNA sequence: TGTGCCAGCAGTTTCGCTGCGGGGGGGCCTCTCAATGAGCAGTTCTTC.

The chain recombines TRBV24-1 with TRBJ2-5, with 9 positions matching TRBD1. The ends lost 6 bases at V and 2 bases at J; junction bases unmatched: 3. CDR1 KGHDR and CDR2 SFDVKD come from the germline V gene. The length of the CDR3 is 14 residues. The CDR3 DNA sequence: TGTGCCACCAGTCTCGGGACAGGGCAAGAGACCCAGTACTTC. This codes for CATSLGTGQETQYF.

The chain employs TRBV12-2 and TRBJ2-5; the D call of TRBD1 is as the table states it, not checked on the DNA. TRBV12-2 is a known pseudogene. The CDR3 is 13 amino acids. The CDR3 is CALSPHRETTQYF. The CDR3 nucleotides read TGTGCTCTTTCACCACACAGGGAGACGACCCAGTACTTC.

The V gene is TRBV5-8, the J gene TRBJ1-3; TRBD1 matches at 10 bases. Germline V lookup: CDR1 SGHTS, CDR2 YDEGEE. The trim removed 6 bases at V and 2 bases at J, leaving 5 bases unmatched. The CDR3 is made up of 15 amino acids. CDR3 sequence reads: CASTTGTGAGNTIYF. The CDR3 nucleotides are TGTGCCAGCACTACCGGGACAGGGGCTGGAAACACCATATATTTT.

The chain recombines TRBV28 with TRBJ2-7, with D perhaps TRBD1 (6 bases). Trimming left V 8 bases short and J 2 bases short, with 13 bases between. Germline-derived CDR1 and CDR2 are MDHEN and SYDVKM. CDR3 length: 13 residues. DNA of the CDR3: TGTGCCAGCCATGACAGGAACACCTACGAGCAGTACTTC. This translates into CASHDRNTYEQYF.

This chain uses TRBV4-2 with TRBJ2-3; possible D gene TRBD2, 6 bases. The V and J ends lost 0 bases and 2 bases respectively, with 15 bases between them. Looked up from germline, CDR1 is LGHNA and CDR2 is YNFKEQ. The length of the CDR3 is 17 residues. CDR3 amino acids: CASSQDPAGLNTDTQYF. In nucleotides, the CDR3 is TGTGCCAGCAGCCAAGATCCGGCGGGGCTAAACACAGATACGCAGTATTTT.

This chain links TRBV14 with TRBJ2-1; 9 bases are a match to TRBD2. The length of the CDR3 is 15 residues. Trimming cost V 8 bases and J 10 bases; bases outside gene matches: 15. Germline-derived CDR1 and CDR2 are SGHDN and FVKESK. CDR3 coding DNA: TGTGCCAGCCAGGGGGTAGCGGGGGAAAATGAAGAGCAGTTCTTC. Protein sequence: CASQGVAGENEEQFF.

This clone showed up just once. The V gene is TRBV10-1, the J gene TRBJ2-6; TRBD1 is a possible D gene (6 bases). The germline gives CDR1 WNHNN, CDR2 SYGVQD (reference sequence). The germline V and J ends were trimmed by 2 bases and 4 bases, with 12 bases remaining between them. The CDR3 has 16 residues. In nucleotides, the CDR3 is TGCGCCAGCAGTGAGGACAGGCTAGGAGGGGCCAACGTCCTGACTTTC. This encodes CASSEDRLGGANVLTF.

The V call is TRBV27, the J call TRBJ2-7, with 9 bases identical to TRBD2. Germline V gives CDR1 MNHEY, CDR2 SMNVEV (reference sequence). CDR3 size: 16 residues. The J segment lost 2 bases and the V segment lost 5 bases, leaving 10 bases of the junction unmatched. The CDR3 region is CASSGGTSQRPYEQYF. Here the CDR3 DNA reads TGTGCCAGCAGTGGAGGGACTAGCCAGAGACCCTACGAGCAGTACTTC.

The chain links TRBV6-2 or TRBV6-3 to TRBJ1-2, with 8 bases fitting TRBD1. After removal of 6 bases from V and 11 bases from J, the junction contained 8 bases not matched to a gene. CDR1 is MNHEY, CDR2 SVGEGT, per germline. The CDR3 sequence is 12 residues long. CDR3 in amino acids: CASSSTRDRYTF. The CDR3 region has the DNA TGTGCCAGCAGCTCCACTCGGGACAGGTACACCTTC.

This clone showed up just once. This chain connects TRBV7-2 to TRBJ1-5; no clear D gene. The V gene lost 1 base and the J gene lost 1 base, with 11 bases spanning the gap. Germline assignment: CDR1 SGHTA and CDR2 FQGNSA. The CDR3 is 16 amino acids. The CDR3 here is CASSLVQDFSNQPQHF. CDR3 DNA: TGTGCCAGCAGCTTAGTCCAAGACTTCAGCAATCAGCCCCAGCATTTT.

CDR3: CASSQETQTIYGYTF. The CDR3 DNA reads TGCGCCAGCAGCCAAGAGACACAGACTATCTATGGCTACACCTTC. V gene TRBV4-1 combines with J gene TRBJ1-2; no definite D call. The germline V gene has CDR1 MGHRA and CDR2 YSYEKL. Trimming pared 0 bases from V and 4 bases from J, leaving 12 bases between. The CDR3 sequence is 15 residues long.